The present entry profiles one TCR beta chain with its context. Methods used by the authors: For nucleated cells, counts were estimated from reference gene primer amplification. Clones were sequenced by immunoSEQ multiplex PCR, and TCRdb holds only the in-frame ones, with some missing. V and J calls and clone size are those listed in that table; D and trimming were worked out from the DNA. The sample comprises tens of thousands of clones, around 90% of which are singletons, and 3% rests with the top ten. This CDR3 contains 15 residues. V shed 5 bases and J 4 bases; nucleotides not matched to a gene: 8. Germline V gives CDR1 SGHDN, CDR2 FVKESK. This entry is derived from a study of blood T cell repertoires in COVID-19. The wider study: COVID-19 samples from acute and convalescent phases originated in the United States, Italy and Spain. The cDNA or gDNA used as material had been derived from T cells, B-cell-depleted T cells, or PBMCs.

The gene calls are TRBV14 and TRBJ2-5, with 9 bases that match TRBD1. Source material: peripheral blood. The sequence was collected from a man aged 50 or older with active COVID-19. The CDR3 loop reads CASSSRDRVGETQYF. Written as DNA, the CDR3 is TGTGCCAGCAGCAGCCGGGACAGGGTAGGAGAGACCCAGTACTTC.